Listed below are T cell receptor beta chains from one sample, sequenced in a study of CD8+ T cells in alopecia areata. TCRdb's copy holds only in-frame clones and misses some; the assay was immunoSEQ multiplex PCR. The sample has around 140,000 clones, under 60% seen once. Here the sequenced sample was CD4+ T cells sorted from blood, taken at week 0. Receptors originate from a human donor with alopecia areata. Both conserved end residues are part of each CDR3. D genes are given only for firm matches. Some rows have no size entry. The others give once, few or many, or a class for an expanded clone.

clone size: .
J gene: TRBJ2-5
V gene: TRBV6-1
D gene: TRBD2
CDR3 protein: CASSPLAGIGETQYF
CDR3 DNA: TGTGCCAGCAGTCCACTAGCGGGGATAGGCGAGACCCAGTACTTC

clone size: once
J gene: TRBJ2-1
V gene: TRBV5-1
D gene: .
CDR3 protein: CASSLAGPGNEQFF
CDR3 DNA: TGCGCCAGCAGCTTAGCCGGGCCGGGCAATGAGCAGTTCTTC

clone size: few
J gene: TRBJ2-1
V gene: TRBV6-5
D gene: .
CDR3 protein: CASSRRDSHLGEQFF
CDR3 DNA: TGTGCCAGCAGTCGGCGGGACAGCCACCTGGGTGAGCAGTTCTTC

clone size: .
J gene: TRBJ2-5
V gene: TRBV6-5
D gene: TRBD2
CDR3 protein: CASSYSSSGLETQYF
CDR3 DNA: TGTGCCAGCAGTTACTCGAGTAGCGGGCTAGAGACCCAGTACTTC

clone size: .
J gene: TRBJ1-2
V gene: TRBV9
D gene: .
CDR3 protein: CASSVEGWTNYGYTF
CDR3 DNA: TGTGCCAGCAGCGTAGAGGGGTGGACTAACTATGGCTACACCTTC

clone size: .
J gene: TRBJ1-1
V gene: TRBV29-1
D gene: TRBD1
CDR3 protein: CSVDRDRNTEAFF
CDR3 DNA: TGCAGCGTTGACCGGGACAGGAACACTGAAGCTTTCTTT

clone size: .
J gene: TRBJ1-2
V gene: TRBV2
D gene: .
CDR3 protein: CASSENLGVRGYTF
CDR3 DNA: TGTGCCAGCAGTGAAAATCTCGGAGTAAGGGGCTACACCTTC

clone size: few
J gene: TRBJ1-4
V gene: TRBV10-3
D gene: TRBD1
CDR3 protein: CAISESGTGGKLFF
CDR3 DNA: TGTGCCATCAGTGAGTCCGGGACAGGCGGAAAACTGTTTTTT

clone size: few
J gene: TRBJ2-7
V gene: TRBV10-2
D gene: TRBD1
CDR3 protein: CASRRGQSYEQYF
CDR3 DNA: TGCGCCAGCCGTCGGGGACAGTCCTACGAGCAGTACTTC

clone size: .
J gene: TRBJ1-2
V gene: TRBV25-1
D gene: .
CDR3 protein: CASSESGSGTNYGYTF
CDR3 DNA: TGTGCCAGCAGTGAATCGGGCAGCGGGACTAACTATGGCTACACCTTC

clone size: few
J gene: TRBJ2-3
V gene: TRBV20-1
D gene: .
CDR3 protein: CSARSSDTQYF
CDR3 DNA: TGCAGTGCTAGGTCGTCAGATACGCAGTATTTT

clone size: few
J gene: TRBJ2-5
V gene: TRBV6-5
D gene: TRBD1
CDR3 protein: CASMTGQLETQYF
CDR3 DNA: TGTGCCAGCATGACAGGGCAGTTGGAGACCCAGTACTTC

clone size: .
J gene: TRBJ2-6
V gene: TRBV6-6
D gene: TRBD2
CDR3 protein: CASAGGSAGANVLTF
CDR3 DNA: TGTGCCTCAGCGGGAGGATCGGCTGGGGCCAACGTCCTGACTTTC

clone size: .
J gene: TRBJ1-1
V gene: TRBV29-1
D gene: .
CDR3 protein: CSVQPYLNTEAFF
CDR3 DNA: TGCAGCGTACAACCCTATTTGAACACTGAAGCTTTCTTT

clone size: once
J gene: TRBJ2-7
V gene: TRBV25-1
D gene: TRBD1
CDR3 protein: CASSDPRTGGRVHEQYF
CDR3 DNA: TGTGCCAGCAGTGACCCCCGAACAGGGGGCCGGGTGCACGAGCAGTACTTC

clone size: .
J gene: TRBJ1-5
V gene: TRBV18
D gene: .
CDR3 protein: CASSPETRGQPQHF
CDR3 DNA: TGTGCCAGCTCGCCGGAAACACGCGGTCAGCCCCAGCATTTT

clone size: few
J gene: TRBJ2-7
V gene: TRBV28
D gene: .
CDR3 protein: CASSTTRRGYEQYF
CDR3 DNA: TGTGCCAGCAGTACGACACGCCGCGGATACGAGCAGTACTTC

clone size: once
J gene: TRBJ1-1
V gene: TRBV4-1
D gene: .
CDR3 protein: CASSQVVDTEAFF
CDR3 DNA: TGCGCCAGCAGCCAAGTCGTGGACACTGAAGCTTTCTTT

clone size: .
J gene: TRBJ1-6
V gene: TRBV5-1
D gene: TRBD1
CDR3 protein: CASSSSAEGTARETHF
CDR3 DNA: TGCGCCAGCAGCTCCTCGGCGGAGGGGACAGCCCGAGAGACCCACTTT

clone size: few
J gene: TRBJ1-5
V gene: TRBV7-9
D gene: TRBD1
CDR3 protein: CASSAGQGGQPQHF
CDR3 DNA: TGTGCCAGCAGCGCAGGACAGGGAGGGCAGCCCCAGCATTTT

clone size: .
J gene: TRBJ2-2
V gene: TRBV29-1
D gene: .
CDR3 protein: CSVEASSSGELFF
CDR3 DNA: TGCAGCGTTGAAGCTAGCTCGTCCGGGGAGCTGTTTTTT

clone size: .
J gene: TRBJ2-6
V gene: TRBV7-9
D gene: TRBD2
CDR3 protein: CASSRQRGAPGANVLTF
CDR3 DNA: TGTGCCAGCAGCCGGCAGCGGGGGGCCCCTGGGGCCAACGTCCTGACTTTC

clone size: .
J gene: TRBJ1-1
V gene: TRBV29-1
D gene: .
CDR3 protein: CSVERGTNEAFF
CDR3 DNA: TGCAGCGTTGAACGGGGGACAAACGAAGCTTTCTTT

clone size: .
J gene: TRBJ2-3
V gene: TRBV29-1
D gene: .
CDR3 protein: CSVGRALVTDTQYF
CDR3 DNA: TGCAGCGTTGGACGGGCCCTGGTGACAGATACGCAGTATTTT

clone size: .
J gene: TRBJ2-1
V gene: TRBV29-1
D gene: .
CDR3 protein: CGVRGPGDEQFF
CDR3 DNA: TGCGGAGTTCGAGGGCCGGGCGATGAGCAGTTCTTC

clone size: .
J gene: TRBJ1-1
V gene: TRBV5-1
D gene: .
CDR3 protein: CASSLATEAFF
CDR3 DNA: TGCGCCAGCAGCTTGGCCACTGAAGCTTTCTTT

clone size: .
J gene: TRBJ1-2
V gene: TRBV7-2
D gene: TRBD1
CDR3 protein: CASSLWTGDGYTF
CDR3 DNA: TGTGCCAGCAGCTTATGGACAGGGGATGGCTACACCTTC

clone size: .
J gene: TRBJ2-2
V gene: TRBV5-1
D gene: TRBD1
CDR3 protein: CASRSDRGDITGELFF
CDR3 DNA: TGCGCCAGCAGGTCCGACAGGGGGGATATCACCGGGGAGCTGTTTTTT

clone size: .
J gene: TRBJ2-5
V gene: TRBV7-3
D gene: .
CDR3 protein: CASSLAFRETQYF
CDR3 DNA: TGTGCCAGCAGCTTAGCCTTTCGGGAGACCCAGTACTTC

clone size: .
J gene: TRBJ2-1
V gene: TRBV30
D gene: .
CDR3 protein: CAWARPPGSYNEQFF
CDR3 DNA: TGTGCCTGGGCAAGGCCCCCTGGCTCCTACAATGAGCAGTTCTTC

clone size: .
J gene: TRBJ1-2
V gene: TRBV7-2
D gene: .
CDR3 protein: CASSLRGWNDGYTF
CDR3 DNA: TGTGCCAGCAGCTTAAGAGGGTGGAATGATGGCTACACCTTC

clone size: .
J gene: TRBJ2-5
V gene: TRBV10-3
D gene: TRBD2
CDR3 protein: CAISPLSASGDRTQYF
CDR3 DNA: TGTGCCATCAGTCCCCTTTCGGCTAGCGGGGACAGGACCCAGTACTTC

clone size: .
J gene: TRBJ1-1
V gene: TRBV25-1
D gene: .
CDR3 protein: CASSGMGSTEAFF
CDR3 DNA: TGTGCCAGCAGTGGGATGGGGTCCACTGAAGCTTTCTTT

clone size: .
J gene: TRBJ2-3
V gene: TRBV5-1
D gene: .
CDR3 protein: CASSSQRGDTQYF
CDR3 DNA: TGCGCCAGCAGCTCACAACGGGGAGATACGCAGTATTTT

clone size: few
J gene: TRBJ2-3
V gene: TRBV5-1
D gene: .
CDR3 protein: CASSQGQFLTDTQYF
CDR3 DNA: TGCGCCAGCAGCCAGGGACAATTCCTCACAGATACGCAGTATTTT

clone size: .
J gene: TRBJ1-1
V gene: TRBV30
D gene: .
CDR3 protein: CAWLRSKTGLRATEAFF
CDR3 DNA: TGTGCCTGGCTCCGATCCAAAACAGGGCTTCGGGCCACTGAAGCTTTCTTT

clone size: once
J gene: TRBJ1-1
V gene: TRBV23-1
D gene: .
CDR3 protein: CASSRGELRTEAFF
CDR3 DNA: TGCGCCAGCAGTCGCGGGGAGCTCCGAACTGAAGCTTTCTTT

clone size: .
J gene: TRBJ2-5
V gene: TRBV10-3
D gene: .
CDR3 protein: CAIRDSLQETQYF
CDR3 DNA: TGTGCCATCAGGGACAGTTTACAAGAGACCCAGTACTTC

clone size: .
J gene: TRBJ1-6
V gene: TRBV25-1
D gene: .
CDR3 protein: CASSEGTINSPLHF
CDR3 DNA: TGTGCCAGCAGTGAGGGAACCATTAATTCACCCCTCCACTTT

clone size: .
J gene: TRBJ2-1
V gene: TRBV9
D gene: TRBD2
CDR3 protein: CASSLGGGTNEQFF
CDR3 DNA: TGTGCCAGCAGCCTCGGCGGGGGGACCAATGAGCAGTTCTTC

clone size: few
J gene: TRBJ1-2
V gene: TRBV5-5
D gene: .
CDR3 protein: CASSLAGGYGYTF
CDR3 DNA: TGTGCCAGCAGCTTGGCCGGGGGCTATGGCTACACCTTC

clone size: .
J gene: TRBJ2-3
V gene: TRBV5-1
D gene: .
CDR3 protein: CASSFIASSTDTQYF
CDR3 DNA: TGCGCCAGCAGCTTTATCGCCAGCAGCACAGATACGCAGTATTTT

clone size: once
J gene: TRBJ2-7
V gene: TRBV5-1
D gene: TRBD2
CDR3 protein: CASSFGSGGSYEQYF
CDR3 DNA: TGCGCCAGCAGCTTTGGTAGCGGGGGGTCCTACGAGCAGTACTTC

clone size: .
J gene: TRBJ1-2
V gene: TRBV27
D gene: TRBD1
CDR3 protein: CASSQGGGYTF
CDR3 DNA: TGTGCCAGCAGCCAGGGGGGGGGCTACACCTTC

clone size: .
J gene: TRBJ1-5
V gene: TRBV30
D gene: .
CDR3 protein: CAWSLSGNQPQHF
CDR3 DNA: TGTGCCTGGAGCCTATCCGGGAATCAGCCCCAGCATTTT

clone size: few
J gene: TRBJ1-1
V gene: TRBV12-5
D gene: TRBD1
CDR3 protein: CASGSTGRETEAFF
CDR3 DNA: TGTGCTAGTGGTTCGACAGGGAGGGAAACTGAAGCTTTCTTT

clone size: .
J gene: TRBJ1-1
V gene: TRBV30
D gene: TRBD1
CDR3 protein: CAWNLGTGKNTEAFF
CDR3 DNA: TGTGCCTGGAATTTGGGGACAGGGAAGAACACTGAAGCTTTCTTT

clone size: few
J gene: TRBJ2-1
V gene: TRBV19
D gene: TRBD2
CDR3 protein: CASSGRRRGGNEQFF
CDR3 DNA: TGTGCCAGTAGTGGGAGGCGGCGGGGGGGTAATGAGCAGTTCTTC

clone size: .
J gene: TRBJ1-2
V gene: TRBV4-3
D gene: .
CDR3 protein: CASSHNRDILYGYTF
CDR3 DNA: TGCGCCAGCAGCCATAACCGGGATATTCTCTATGGCTACACCTTC

clone size: few
J gene: TRBJ2-2
V gene: TRBV4-3
D gene: TRBD1
CDR3 protein: CASSRGDRVTGELFF
CDR3 DNA: TGCGCCAGCAGCCGAGGGGACAGGGTCACCGGGGAGCTGTTTTTT

clone size: .
J gene: TRBJ2-3
V gene: TRBV7-9
D gene: TRBD2
CDR3 protein: CASSFGSGGADTQYF
CDR3 DNA: TGTGCCAGCAGCTTTGGGAGCGGGGGGGCAGATACGCAGTATTTT

clone size: .
J gene: TRBJ2-3
V gene: TRBV4-1
D gene: TRBD2
CDR3 protein: CASSQEIVAGRGSSEYF
CDR3 DNA: TGCGCCAGCAGCCAAGAGATAGTAGCGGGTCGGGGAAGTTCGGAGTATTTT

clone size: few
J gene: TRBJ1-5
V gene: TRBV27
D gene: .
CDR3 protein: CASSLDRGNNQPQHF
CDR3 DNA: TGTGCCAGCAGTTTAGATCGGGGGAACAATCAGCCCCAGCATTTT